This T cell receptor beta chain comes out of a study of blood T cells in healthy people across ages. This clonotype was seen at least ten times. After removal of 6 bases from V and 6 bases from J, the junction contained 14 bases not matched to a gene. The CDR3 runs 16 residues. Germline V gene lookup returns CDR1 MDHEN and CDR2 SYDVKM. For the second PCR, which ran for about 6 to 11 cycles, a sample-barcoded 5' primer and a J-beta primer mix were used. TCRdb reprocessed the 5' RACE reads via MiXCR and lists one record per CDR3 protein. This sample has about 930,000 distinct CDR3 sequences, with 25% to 35% found just once. Peripheral blood, roughly 9.3 milliliters per donor, was collected. PBMCs were isolated at a quantity of at least 7 million per sample. These records were also assigned to another study, of T cells of mothers and their children. From that study: A primer called M1S, used in the second PCR, added sample barcodes and 2-4 random nucleotides.

Input material: blood. The chain is built from TRBV28 and TRBJ2-5, with 9 bases lining up with TRBD2. This receptor was taken from a woman aged 40 to 50 in good health. DNA of the CDR3: TGTGCCAGCAGCTCCTCCGGGGCGGGGGGGTCTAAGACCCAGTACTTC. It specifies CASSSSGAGGSKTQYF.